Listed below are T cell receptor beta chains from one sample, sequenced in a study of somatic mutations in cytotoxic T cells in rheumatoid arthritis. Clones were sequenced by immunoSEQ multiplex PCR, and TCRdb holds only the in-frame ones, with some missing. The table includes about 14,000 clones, roughly three quarters detected once. The sample taken for sequencing was CD8+ T cells sorted from blood. Source of these receptors: an adult with rheumatoid arthritis. Both conserved end residues are part of each CDR3. Each record gives: V gene, clone size, J gene, D gene, CDR3 protein, CDR3 DNA. A D gene is named only where the DNA matches it firmly. The listing skips clone size in some rows; elsewhere it reads once, few, many or a size class.

v_call: TRBV4-1; clone_size: -; j_call: TRBJ2-5; d_call: -; cdr3_aa: CASSGSGQETQYF; cdr3_nt: TGCGCCAGCAGCGGAAGCGGACAAGAGACCCAGTACTTC
v_call: TRBV27; clone_size: -; j_call: TRBJ2-7; d_call: TRBD2; cdr3_aa: CASSRGLAGVEQYF; cdr3_nt: TGTGCCAGCAGTCGGGGACTAGCGGGAGTCGAGCAGTACTTC
v_call: TRBV5-1; clone_size: -; j_call: TRBJ2-7; d_call: -; cdr3_aa: CASSLGQGPYEQYF; cdr3_nt: TGCGCCAGCAGCTTGGGGCAGGGCCCCTACGAGCAGTACTTC
v_call: TRBV27; clone_size: -; j_call: TRBJ2-6; d_call: TRBD1; cdr3_aa: CASRSGTGVWDSGANVLTF; cdr3_nt: TGTGCCAGCAGATCCGGGACAGGGGTTTGGGACTCTGGGGCCAACGTCCTGACTTTC
v_call: TRBV2; clone_size: once; j_call: TRBJ2-2; d_call: TRBD2; cdr3_aa: CASRRTSGEAGELFF; cdr3_nt: TGTGCCAGCAGGAGGACTAGCGGGGAGGCCGGGGAGCTGTTTTTT
v_call: TRBV7-9; clone_size: -; j_call: TRBJ1-2; d_call: -; cdr3_aa: CAGYTVGSNYGYTF; cdr3_nt: TGTGCCGGATATACAGTGGGCTCTAACTATGGCTACACCTTC
v_call: TRBV2; clone_size: -; j_call: TRBJ2-5; d_call: -; cdr3_aa: CASRGPGPQTQYF; cdr3_nt: TGTGCCAGCAGGGGGCCGGGACCACAGACCCAGTACTTC
v_call: TRBV29-1; clone_size: -; j_call: TRBJ2-2; d_call: -; cdr3_aa: CSVGTHANTGELFF; cdr3_nt: TGCAGCGTTGGCACCCATGCCAACACCGGGGAGCTGTTTTTT
v_call: TRBV18; clone_size: -; j_call: TRBJ2-5; d_call: -; cdr3_aa: CASSVDRETQYF; cdr3_nt: TGTGCCAGCTCCGTTGATAGGGAGACCCAGTACTTC
v_call: TRBV7-9; clone_size: -; j_call: TRBJ1-4; d_call: -; cdr3_aa: CASSLGPANEKLFF; cdr3_nt: TGTGCCAGCAGCTTAGGGCCAGCTAATGAAAAACTGTTTTTT
v_call: TRBV27; clone_size: -; j_call: TRBJ2-5; d_call: -; cdr3_aa: CASSTSTRTRETQYF; cdr3_nt: TGTGCCAGCAGTACCTCGACCCGGACCCGGGAGACCCAGTACTTC
v_call: TRBV7-9; clone_size: -; j_call: TRBJ1-2; d_call: -; cdr3_aa: CASSHRDGPLYGYTF; cdr3_nt: TGTGCCAGCAGCCACCGGGACGGACCCCTCTATGGCTACACCTTC
v_call: TRBV7-8; clone_size: -; j_call: TRBJ2-1; d_call: TRBD2; cdr3_aa: CATGLGTSGRAVDEQFF; cdr3_nt: TGTGCCACCGGACTCGGGACTAGCGGGAGGGCCGTCGATGAGCAGTTCTTC
v_call: TRBV27; clone_size: -; j_call: TRBJ2-7; d_call: -; cdr3_aa: CASSLTGAGDEQYF; cdr3_nt: TGTGCCAGCAGTTTAACGGGGGCTGGAGACGAGCAGTACTTC
v_call: TRBV18; clone_size: few; j_call: TRBJ2-2; d_call: TRBD1; cdr3_aa: CASSPPGTGGWNTGELFF; cdr3_nt: TGTGCCAGCTCACCTCCCGGGACAGGGGGCTGGAACACCGGGGAGCTGTTTTTT
v_call: TRBV5-6; clone_size: -; j_call: TRBJ2-3; d_call: TRBD2; cdr3_aa: CASSLGLDPTDTQYF; cdr3_nt: TGTGCCAGCAGCCTGGGACTAGATCCCACAGATACGCAGTATTTT
v_call: TRBV28; clone_size: -; j_call: TRBJ2-1; d_call: -; cdr3_aa: CASSLRPGLGNEQFF; cdr3_nt: TGTGCCAGCAGTTTACGGCCAGGCCTGGGGAATGAGCAGTTCTTC
v_call: TRBV28; clone_size: -; j_call: TRBJ2-1; d_call: TRBD2; cdr3_aa: CASSSPGLAGGFSEQFF; cdr3_nt: TGTGCCAGCAGTTCGCCGGGACTAGCGGGAGGTTTCAGTGAGCAGTTCTTC
v_call: TRBV6-5; clone_size: -; j_call: TRBJ1-4; d_call: -; cdr3_aa: CASSYGPGVNEKLFF; cdr3_nt: TGTGCCAGCAGTTACGGTCCGGGCGTCAATGAAAAACTGTTTTTT
v_call: TRBV4-1; clone_size: -; j_call: TRBJ2-1; d_call: TRBD2; cdr3_aa: CASSPFGAGGAYNEQFF; cdr3_nt: TGCGCCAGCAGCCCCTTTGGTGCGGGAGGAGCCTACAATGAGCAGTTCTTC
v_call: TRBV28; clone_size: -; j_call: TRBJ1-2; d_call: -; cdr3_aa: CASGMGRILYGYTF; cdr3_nt: TGTGCCAGCGGAATGGGCAGGATCCTCTATGGCTACACCTTC
v_call: TRBV19; clone_size: -; j_call: TRBJ1-1; d_call: -; cdr3_aa: CASSRGNTEAFF; cdr3_nt: TGTGCCAGTAGCAGGGGGAACACTGAAGCTTTCTTT
v_call: TRBV2; clone_size: few; j_call: TRBJ1-4; d_call: -; cdr3_aa: CASSERRNEKLFF; cdr3_nt: TGTGCCAGCAGTGAAAGAAGAAATGAAAAACTGTTTTTT
v_call: TRBV7-9; clone_size: -; j_call: TRBJ1-2; d_call: -; cdr3_aa: CASTTRNSPGMVYGYTF; cdr3_nt: TGTGCCAGCACCACGAGAAACAGCCCGGGGATGGTCTATGGCTACACCTTC
v_call: TRBV29-1; clone_size: -; j_call: TRBJ1-2; d_call: -; cdr3_aa: CSVGVSGELYGYTF; cdr3_nt: TGCAGCGTTGGGGTGTCAGGCGAGCTCTATGGCTACACCTTC